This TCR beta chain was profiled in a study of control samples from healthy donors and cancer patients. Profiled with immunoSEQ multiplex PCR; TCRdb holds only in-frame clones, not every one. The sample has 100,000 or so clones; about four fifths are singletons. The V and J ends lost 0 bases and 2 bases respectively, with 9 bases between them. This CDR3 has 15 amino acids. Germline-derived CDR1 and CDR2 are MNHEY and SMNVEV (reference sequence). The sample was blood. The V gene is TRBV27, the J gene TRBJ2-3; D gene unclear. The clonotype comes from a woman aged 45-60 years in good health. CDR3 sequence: CASSLSRRITDTQYF. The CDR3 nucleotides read TGTGCCAGCAGTTTATCAAGGAGAATCACAGATACGCAGTATTTT.